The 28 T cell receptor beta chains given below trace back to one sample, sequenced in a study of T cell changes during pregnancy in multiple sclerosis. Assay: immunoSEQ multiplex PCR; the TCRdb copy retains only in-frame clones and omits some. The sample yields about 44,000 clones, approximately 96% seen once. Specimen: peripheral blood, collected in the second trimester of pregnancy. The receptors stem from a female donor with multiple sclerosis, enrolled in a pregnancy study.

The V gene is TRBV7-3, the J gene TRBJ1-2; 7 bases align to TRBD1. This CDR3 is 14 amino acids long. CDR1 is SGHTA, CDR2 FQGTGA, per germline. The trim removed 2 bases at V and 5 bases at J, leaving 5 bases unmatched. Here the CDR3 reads CASSLDPRGYGYTF. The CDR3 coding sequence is TGTGCCAGCAGCTTAGATCCCAGGGGGTATGGCTACACCTTC.

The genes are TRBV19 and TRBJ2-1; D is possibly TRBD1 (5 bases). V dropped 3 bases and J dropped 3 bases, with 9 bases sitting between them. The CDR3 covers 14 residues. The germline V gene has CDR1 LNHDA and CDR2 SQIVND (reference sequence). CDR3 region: CASSIPGIYNEQFF. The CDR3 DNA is TGTGCCAGTAGTATCCCAGGGATCTACAATGAGCAGTTCTTC.

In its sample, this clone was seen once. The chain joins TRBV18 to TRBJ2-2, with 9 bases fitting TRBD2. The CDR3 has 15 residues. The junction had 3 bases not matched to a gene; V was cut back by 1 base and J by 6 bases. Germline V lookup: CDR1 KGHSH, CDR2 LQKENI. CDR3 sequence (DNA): TGTGCCAGCTCACCACTTAGCGGGAGAGCCGGGGAGCTGTTTTTT. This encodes CASSPLSGRAGELFF. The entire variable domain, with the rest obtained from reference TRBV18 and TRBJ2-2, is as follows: NAGVMQNPRHLVRRRGQEARLRCSPMKGHSHVYWYRQLPEEGLKFMVYLQKENIIDESGMPKERFSAEFPKEGPSILRIQQVVRGDSAAYFCASSPLSGRAGELFFGEGSRLTVL.

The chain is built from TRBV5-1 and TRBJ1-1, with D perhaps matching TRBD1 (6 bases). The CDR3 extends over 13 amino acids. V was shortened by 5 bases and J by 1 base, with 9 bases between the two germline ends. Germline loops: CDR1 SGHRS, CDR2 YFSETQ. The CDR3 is CASSSTGNTEAFF. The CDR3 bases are TGCGCCAGCAGTTCGACAGGGAACACTGAAGCTTTCTTT. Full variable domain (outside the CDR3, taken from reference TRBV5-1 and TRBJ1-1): KAGVTQTPRYLIKTRGQQVTLSCSPISGHRSVSWYQQTPGQGLQFLFEYFSETQRNKGNFPGRFSGRQFSNSRSEMNVSTLELGDSALYLCASSSTGNTEAFFGQGTRLTVV.

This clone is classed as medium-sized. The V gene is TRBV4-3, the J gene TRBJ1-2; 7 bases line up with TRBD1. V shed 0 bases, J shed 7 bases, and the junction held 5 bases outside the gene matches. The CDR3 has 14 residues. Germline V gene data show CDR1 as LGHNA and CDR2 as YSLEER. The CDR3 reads CASSQELGGRGYTF. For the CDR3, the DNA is TGCGCCAGCAGCCAAGAGTTAGGGGGCCGTGGCTACACCTTC.

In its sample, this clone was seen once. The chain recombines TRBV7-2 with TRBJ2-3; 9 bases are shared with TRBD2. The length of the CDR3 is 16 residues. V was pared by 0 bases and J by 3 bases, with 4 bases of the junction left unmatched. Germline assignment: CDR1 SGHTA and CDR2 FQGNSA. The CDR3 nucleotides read TGTGCCAGCAGCTTAGCCTTGGCGGGGGGGACAGATACGCAGTATTTT. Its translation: CASSLALAGGTDTQYF.

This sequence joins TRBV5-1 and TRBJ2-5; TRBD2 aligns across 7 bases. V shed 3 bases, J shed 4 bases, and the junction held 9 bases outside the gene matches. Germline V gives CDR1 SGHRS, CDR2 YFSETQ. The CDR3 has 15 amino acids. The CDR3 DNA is TGCGCCAGCAGCTGGGACTTTGGGAGGGTAGAGACCCAGTACTTC. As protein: CASSWDFGRVETQYF.

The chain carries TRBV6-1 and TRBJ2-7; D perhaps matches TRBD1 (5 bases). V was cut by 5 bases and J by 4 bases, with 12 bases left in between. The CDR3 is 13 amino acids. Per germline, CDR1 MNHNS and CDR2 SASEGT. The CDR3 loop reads CASSQGREYEQYF. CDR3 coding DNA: TGTGCCAGCAGTCAGGGCAGGGAATACGAGCAGTACTTC.

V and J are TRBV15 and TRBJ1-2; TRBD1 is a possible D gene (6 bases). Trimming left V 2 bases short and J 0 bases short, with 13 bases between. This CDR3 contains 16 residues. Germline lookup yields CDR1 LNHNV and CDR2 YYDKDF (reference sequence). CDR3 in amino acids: CATSRKSGTTNYGYTF. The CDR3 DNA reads TGTGCCACCAGCAGAAAATCCGGGACAACTAACTATGGCTACACCTTC.

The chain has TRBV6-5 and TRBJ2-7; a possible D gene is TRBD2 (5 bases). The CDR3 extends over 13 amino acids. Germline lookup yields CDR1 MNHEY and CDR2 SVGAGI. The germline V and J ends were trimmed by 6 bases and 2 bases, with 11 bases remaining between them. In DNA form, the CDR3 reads TGTGCCAGCAGGGCGGGTGCGCCCTACGAGCAGTACTTC. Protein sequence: CASRAGAPYEQYF.

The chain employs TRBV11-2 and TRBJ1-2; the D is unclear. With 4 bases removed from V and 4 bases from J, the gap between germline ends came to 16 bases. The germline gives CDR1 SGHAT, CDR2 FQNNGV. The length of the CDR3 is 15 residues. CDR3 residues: CASSSISSRFYGYTF. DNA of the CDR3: TGTGCCAGCAGCTCTATTAGTTCCCGGTTCTATGGCTACACCTTC.

The DNA of the CDR3 is TGCGCCAGCAGCTTGTCCGCACAGGGACGAGGCCTCTACGAGCAGTACTTC. Its translation: CASSLSAQGRGLYEQYF. V and J are TRBV5-1 and TRBJ2-7; tentative D call: TRBD1 (6 bases). CDR1 and CDR2 from the germline V gene are SGHRS and YFSETQ. This CDR3 has 17 residues. Trimming took off 1 base at V and 3 bases at J, with 20 bases between the two ends.

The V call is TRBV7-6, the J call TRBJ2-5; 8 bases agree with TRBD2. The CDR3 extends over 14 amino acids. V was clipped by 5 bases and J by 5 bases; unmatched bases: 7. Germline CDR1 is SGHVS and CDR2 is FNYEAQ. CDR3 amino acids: CASSLSGTRETQYF. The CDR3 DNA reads TGTGCCAGCAGCCTATCCGGGACTAGGGAGACCCAGTACTTC.

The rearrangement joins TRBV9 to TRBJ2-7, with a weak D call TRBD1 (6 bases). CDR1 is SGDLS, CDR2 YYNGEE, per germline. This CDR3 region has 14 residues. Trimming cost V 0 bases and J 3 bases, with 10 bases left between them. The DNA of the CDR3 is TGTGCCAGCAGCGTAGGGGAAGGGGGCTACGAGCAGTACTTC. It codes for CASSVGEGGYEQYF.

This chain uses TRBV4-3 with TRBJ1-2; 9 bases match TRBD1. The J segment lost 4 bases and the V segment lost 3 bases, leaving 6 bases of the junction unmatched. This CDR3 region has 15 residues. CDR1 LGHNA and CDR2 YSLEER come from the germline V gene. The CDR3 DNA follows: TGCGCCAGCAGCCAGGATTACAGGGGGCTCTATGGCTACACCTTC. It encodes CASSQDYRGLYGYTF.

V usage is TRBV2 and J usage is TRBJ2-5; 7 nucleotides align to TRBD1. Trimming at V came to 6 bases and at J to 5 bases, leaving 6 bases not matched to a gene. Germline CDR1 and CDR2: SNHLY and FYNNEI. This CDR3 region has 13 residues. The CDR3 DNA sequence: TGTGCCAGCAGAGTTACAGGGGCCGAGACCCAGTACTTC. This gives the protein CASRVTGAETQYF.

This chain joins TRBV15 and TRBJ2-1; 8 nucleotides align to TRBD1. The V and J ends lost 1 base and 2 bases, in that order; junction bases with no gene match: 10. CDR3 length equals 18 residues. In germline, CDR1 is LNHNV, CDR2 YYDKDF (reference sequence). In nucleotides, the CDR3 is TGTGCCACCAGCAGAGCCCATCCGGACAGGGCGCCCTACAATGAGCAGTTCTTC. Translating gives CATSRAHPDRAPYNEQFF.

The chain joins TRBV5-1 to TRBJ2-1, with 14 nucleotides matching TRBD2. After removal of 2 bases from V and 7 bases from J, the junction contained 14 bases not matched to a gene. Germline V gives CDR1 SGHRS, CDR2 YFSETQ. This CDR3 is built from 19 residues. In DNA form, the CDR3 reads TGCGCCAGCAGCTTTTTCCAAGGACTAGCGGGAGGCTCCGGGAATGAGCAGTTCTTC. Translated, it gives CASSFFQGLAGGSGNEQFF.

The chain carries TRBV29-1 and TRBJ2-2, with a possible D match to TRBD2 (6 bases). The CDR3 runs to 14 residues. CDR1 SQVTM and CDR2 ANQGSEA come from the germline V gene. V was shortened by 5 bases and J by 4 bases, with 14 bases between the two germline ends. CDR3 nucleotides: TGCAGCGTTAGGGAGGCAGGGAGCACCGGGGAGCTGTTTTTT. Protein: CSVREAGSTGELFF.

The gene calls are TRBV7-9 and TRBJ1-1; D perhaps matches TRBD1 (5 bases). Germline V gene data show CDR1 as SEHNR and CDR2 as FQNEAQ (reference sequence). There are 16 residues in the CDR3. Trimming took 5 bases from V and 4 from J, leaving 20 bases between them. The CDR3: CASSPRGGERGTEAFF. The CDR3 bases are TGTGCCAGCAGCCCTAGGGGAGGGGAAAGGGGCACTGAAGCTTTCTTT.

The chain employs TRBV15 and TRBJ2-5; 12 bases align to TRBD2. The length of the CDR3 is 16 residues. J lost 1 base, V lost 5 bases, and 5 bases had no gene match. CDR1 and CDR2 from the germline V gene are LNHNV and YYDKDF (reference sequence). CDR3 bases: TGTGCCACCAGCGTTGGACTAGCGGGGACCCAAGAGACCCAGTACTTC. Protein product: CATSVGLAGTQETQYF. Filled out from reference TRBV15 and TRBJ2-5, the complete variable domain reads DAMVIQNPRYQVTQFGKPVTLSCSQTLNHNVMYWYQQKSSQAPKLLFHYYDKDFNNEADTPDNFQSRRPNTSFCFLDIRSPGLGDTAMYLCATSVGLAGTQETQYFGPGTRLLVL.

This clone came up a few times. The CDR3 DNA is TGTGCCAGCAGCCCGTCGGGGGCTGAAGCTTTCTTT. It encodes CASSPSGAEAFF. This rearrangement joins TRBV13 to TRBJ1-1, with D possibly being TRBD1 (5 bases). There are 12 residues in the CDR3. CDR1 PRHDT and CDR2 FYEKMQ come from the germline V gene (reference sequence). The V end was cut by 5 bases, the J end by 6 bases, with 10 bases between.

CDR3 nucleotides: TGTGCCAGCAGCAGCCAAGAGACCCAGTACTTC. Translated: CASSSQETQYF. V gene TRBV2 combines with J gene TRBJ2-5; unclear D gene. CDR1 is SNHLY, CDR2 FYNNEI, per germline. This CDR3 is built from 11 residues. V shed 6 bases and J shed 1 base, with 3 bases lying between them.

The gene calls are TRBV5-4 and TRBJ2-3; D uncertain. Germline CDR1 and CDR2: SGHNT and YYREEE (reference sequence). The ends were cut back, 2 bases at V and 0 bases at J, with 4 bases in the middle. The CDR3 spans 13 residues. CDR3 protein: CASSFPSTDTQYF. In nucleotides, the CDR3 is TGTGCCAGCAGCTTCCCTAGCACAGATACGCAGTATTTT.

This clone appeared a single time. DNA of the CDR3: TGTGCCAGCAGTGGGCGGCTGAGGGGGCGCCAAGAGACCCAGTACTTC. Amino acid sequence: CASSGRLRGRQETQYF. This sequence joins TRBV25-1 and TRBJ2-5; TRBD1 matches at 7 bases. The germline gives CDR1 MGHDK, CDR2 SYGVNS. V trimming: 4 bases; J trimming: 1 base; junction bases outside the gene matches: 9. The length of the CDR3 is 16 residues.

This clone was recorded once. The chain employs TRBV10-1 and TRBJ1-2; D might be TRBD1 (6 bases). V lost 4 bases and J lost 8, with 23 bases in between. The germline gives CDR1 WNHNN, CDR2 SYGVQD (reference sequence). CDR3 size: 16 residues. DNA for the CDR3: TGCGCCAGCAGTGGGGGTTGGGGGGGCCCTCGGGGGGGCTACACCTTC. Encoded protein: CASSGGWGGPRGGYTF.

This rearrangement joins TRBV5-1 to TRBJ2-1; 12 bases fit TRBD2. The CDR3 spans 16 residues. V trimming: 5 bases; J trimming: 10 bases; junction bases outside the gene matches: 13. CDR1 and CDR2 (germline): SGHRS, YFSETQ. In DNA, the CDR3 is TGCGCCAGCAGTTCGGGTCTAGCGGGAGGGAACGGGGAGCAGTTCTTC. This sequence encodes CASSSGLAGGNGEQFF.

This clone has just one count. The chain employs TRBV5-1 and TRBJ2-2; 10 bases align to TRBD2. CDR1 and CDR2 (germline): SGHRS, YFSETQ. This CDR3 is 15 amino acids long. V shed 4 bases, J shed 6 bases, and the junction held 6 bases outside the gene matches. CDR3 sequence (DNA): TGCGCCAGCAGCCTAGGGACTAGCGCGGCCGGGGAGCTGTTTTTT. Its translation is CASSLGTSAAGELFF.